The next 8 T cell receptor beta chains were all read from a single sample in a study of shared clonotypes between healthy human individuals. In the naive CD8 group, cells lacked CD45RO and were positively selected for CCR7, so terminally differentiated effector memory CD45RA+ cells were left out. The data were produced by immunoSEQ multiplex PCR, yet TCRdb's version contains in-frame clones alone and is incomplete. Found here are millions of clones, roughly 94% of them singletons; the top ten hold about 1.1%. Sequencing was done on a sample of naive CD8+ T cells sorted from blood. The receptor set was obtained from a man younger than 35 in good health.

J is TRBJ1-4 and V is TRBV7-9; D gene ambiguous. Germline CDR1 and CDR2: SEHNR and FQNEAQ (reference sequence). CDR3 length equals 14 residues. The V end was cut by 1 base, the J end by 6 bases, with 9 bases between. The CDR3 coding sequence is TGTGCCAGCAGCTTAGAGGGTTTGGATGAAAAACTGTTTTTT. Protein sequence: CASSLEGLDEKLFF. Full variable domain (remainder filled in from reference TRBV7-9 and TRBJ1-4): DTGVSQNPRHKITKRGQNVTFRCDPISEHNRLYWYRQTLGQGPEFLTYFQNEAQLEKSRLLSDRFSAERPKGSFSTLEIQRTEQGDSAMYLCASSLEGLDEKLFFGSGTQLSVL.

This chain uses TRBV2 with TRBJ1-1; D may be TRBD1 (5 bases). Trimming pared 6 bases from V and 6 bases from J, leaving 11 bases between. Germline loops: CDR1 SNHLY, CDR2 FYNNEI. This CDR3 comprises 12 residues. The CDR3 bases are TGTGCCAGCAGGGCTCCGGGGCCTGAAGCTTTCTTT. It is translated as CASRAPGPEAFF.

CDR3: CASSHEWTGTYEQYF. CDR3 DNA: TGCGCCAGCAGCCATGAATGGACAGGAACCTACGAGCAGTACTTC. This chain connects TRBV4-1 to TRBJ2-7; 7 nucleotides align to TRBD1. From germline, CDR1 is MGHRA and CDR2 YSYEKL. Trimming took 3 bases from V and 2 from J; bases not matched to a gene: 7. The CDR3 is 15 amino acids.

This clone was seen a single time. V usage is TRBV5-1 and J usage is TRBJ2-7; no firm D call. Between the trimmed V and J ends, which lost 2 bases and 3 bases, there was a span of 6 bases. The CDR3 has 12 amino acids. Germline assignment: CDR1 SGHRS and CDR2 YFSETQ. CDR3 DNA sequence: TGCGCCAGCAGCTTCCCCAACTACGAGCAGTACTTC. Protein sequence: CASSFPNYEQYF.

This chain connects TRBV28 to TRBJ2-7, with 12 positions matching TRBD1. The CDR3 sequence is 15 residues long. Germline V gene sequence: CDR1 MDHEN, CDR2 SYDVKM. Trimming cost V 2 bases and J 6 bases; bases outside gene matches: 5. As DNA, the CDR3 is TGTGCCAGCAGTTTAACCGGGACAGGGGGCGGCGAGCAGTACTTC. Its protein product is CASSLTGTGGGEQYF.

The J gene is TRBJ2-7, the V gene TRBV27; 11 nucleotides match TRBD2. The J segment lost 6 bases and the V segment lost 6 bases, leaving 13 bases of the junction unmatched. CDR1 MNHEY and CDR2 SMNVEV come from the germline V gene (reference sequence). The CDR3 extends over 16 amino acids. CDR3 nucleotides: TGTGCCAGCAGCCCGTCTCATAGCGGGGGGGCCGTCGAGCAGTACTTC. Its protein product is CASSPSHSGGAVEQYF.

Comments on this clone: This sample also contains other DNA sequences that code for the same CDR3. CDR3 nucleotides: TGCGCCAGCAGCTTAGGCACTGAAGCTTTCTTT. Its protein is CASSLGTEAFF. The chain combines TRBV5-1 with TRBJ1-1; D not resolved. Trimming took off 2 bases at V and 4 bases at J, with 3 bases between the two ends. The CDR3 spans 11 residues. Germline V gene lookup returns CDR1 SGHRS and CDR2 YFSETQ.

The CDR3 DNA is TGTGCCAGCAGTTCCTCGGAGGGGGGGCCCCCAGATACGCAGTATTTT. This codes for CASSSSEGGPPDTQYF. This chain joins TRBV5-4 and TRBJ2-3, with D perhaps TRBD2 (7 bases). Trimming left V 5 bases short and J 4 bases short, with 20 bases between. There are 16 residues in the CDR3. Germline V gives CDR1 SGHNT, CDR2 YYREEE (reference sequence).